The next 26 T cell receptor beta chains were all read from a single sample in a study of Graves' ophthalmopathy and Graves' hyperthyroidism. RNA transcripts yielded amplified TCR beta CDR3 regions. Investigators did first-round RT-PCR with HTBI primers, then second-round multiplex PCR. TCRdb passed the multiplex PCR reads through MiXCR, listing each CDR3 protein once. The sample gives about 420,000 distinct CDR3 sequences, roughly 21% of which show up once; roughly 3% is in the top ten. The sequencing input was peripheral blood. Receptors were obtained from a woman in her late teens or twenties with stable Graves' hyperthyroidism.

There are many counts of this clonotype. This rearrangement joins TRBV28 to TRBJ1-3, with D perhaps TRBD1 (6 bases). The CDR3 is 15 residues long. V was clipped by 3 bases and J by 0 bases, with 9 bases between them. Per the germline V gene, CDR1 is MDHEN and CDR2 is SYDVKM. CDR3: CASSFGQISGNTIYF. In nucleotides, the CDR3 is TGTGCCAGCAGTTTCGGACAGATCTCTGGAAACACCATATATTTT.

Of note for this clonotype: Being one base from a much bigger clone, this may be a read error. The chain uses TRBV12-3 or TRBV12-4 and TRBJ2-2, with 9 bases identical to TRBD1. The CDR3 totals 14 residues. In nucleotides, the CDR3 is TGTGCCAGCAGTGGGGGACAGGGTTCCGGGGAGCTGTGTTTT. Protein sequence: CASSGGQGSGELCF.

This clonotype was detected ten times or more. This rearrangement joins TRBV27 to TRBJ1-2, with 9 positions matching TRBD1. This CDR3 contains 15 residues. The V and J ends lost 2 bases and 6 bases, in that order; junction bases with no gene match: 7. Germline CDR1 reads MNHEY; CDR2 reads SMNVEV (reference sequence). Written as DNA, the CDR3 is TGTGCCAGCAGTTTAGGGACAGGGCTCGGTGATGGCTACACCTTC. Translating it yields CASSLGTGLGDGYTF.

This clonotype was picked up many times. This chain connects TRBV7-6 to TRBJ1-5; D is unresolved. This CDR3 has 15 amino acids. V was shortened by 1 base and J by 3 bases, with 10 bases between the two germline ends. Germline assignment: CDR1 SGHVS and CDR2 FNYEAQ. CDR3 nucleotide sequence: TGTGCCAGCAGCTTAGACAACGGGTTCAATCAGCCCCAGCATTTT. This translates into CASSLDNGFNQPQHF.

This chain links TRBV28 with TRBJ2-7, with D perhaps matching TRBD1 (5 bases). Germline V CDR1 and CDR2: MDHEN, SYDVKM. CDR3 length: 14 amino acids. V dropped 7 bases and J dropped 4 bases, with 17 bases sitting between them. The CDR3 sequence is CASTPLGRVYEQYF. CDR3 sequence (DNA): TGTGCCAGCACCCCCCTCGGCAGGGTGTACGAGCAGTACTTC.

The V gene is TRBV7-2, the J gene TRBJ2-2; D is perhaps TRBD1 (5 bases). In germline, CDR1 is SGHTA, CDR2 FQGNSA. Trimming took off 0 bases at V and 6 bases at J, with 11 bases between the two ends. The CDR3 runs 15 residues. The CDR3: CASSLAAGRPGELFF. Written as DNA, the CDR3 is TGTGCCAGCAGCTTAGCGGCAGGGCGGCCCGGGGAGCTGTTTTTT.

In this sample, this clonotype turned up many times. The V and J genes are TRBV30 and TRBJ2-2; either TRBD1 or TRBD2 may supply D (6 bases each). The V gene lost 5 bases and the J gene lost 7 bases, with 17 bases spanning the gap. CDR1 and CDR2 (germline): GTSNPN, SVGIG (reference sequence). The CDR3 extends over 14 amino acids. CDR3 amino acids: CAWGEGEVYGELFF. CDR3 DNA sequence: TGTGCCTGGGGCGAGGGGGAGGTGTACGGGGAGCTGTTTTTT.

At least ten counts were recorded for this clonotype. CDR3 in DNA: TGTGCCAGCTCACCACCGTCCGTAGGGGAGACCCAGTACTTC. This translates into CASSPPSVGETQYF. The chain joins TRBV18 to TRBJ2-5; unclear D gene. Trimming stripped 0 bases from V and 5 bases from J, with 10 bases between. The length of the CDR3 is 14 residues. The germline gives CDR1 KGHSH, CDR2 LQKENI.

This clonotype was recorded at least ten times. The gene calls are TRBV2 and TRBJ2-5; perhaps TRBD2 as D (6 bases). V was pared by 5 bases and J by 6 bases, with 16 bases between. This CDR3 contains 14 residues. The V gene's germline CDR1 is SNHLY and CDR2 FYNNEI. This CDR3 reads CASSLGGIAKTQYF. In DNA, the CDR3 is TGTGCCAGCAGTCTTGGGGGGATAGCGAAGACCCAGTACTTC.

V gene TRBV9 combines with J gene TRBJ2-2, with D unclear. CDR3 length equals 16 residues. In germline, CDR1 is SGDLS, CDR2 YYNGEE. The V end was cut by 0 bases, the J end by 0 bases, with 9 bases between. The CDR3 protein is CASSVEGRANTGELFF. CDR3 nucleotide sequence: TGTGCCAGCAGCGTAGAAGGCCGCGCGAACACCGGGGAGCTGTTTTTT.

Only a few counts were recorded for this clonotype. The J gene is TRBJ2-5, the V gene TRBV27, with 7 bases matching TRBD1. The CDR3 has 16 amino acids. Germline values: CDR1 MNHEY, CDR2 SMNVEV (reference sequence). V trimming: 5 bases; J trimming: 5 bases; junction bases outside the gene matches: 14. The CDR3 loop is CASSGDSLGFRETQYF. The CDR3 DNA reads as TGTGCCAGCAGTGGGGACAGCCTCGGATTCCGGGAGACCCAGTACTTC.

This chain uses TRBV2 with TRBJ2-2, with 11 bases identical to TRBD2. CDR1 SNHLY and CDR2 FYNNEI come from the germline V gene. This CDR3 has 14 residues. Trimming at V came to 10 bases and at J to 1 base, leaving 2 bases not matched to a gene. Here the CDR3 DNA reads TGTGCCATCGGGACTAGCGGGAACACCGGGGAGCTGTTTTTT. This encodes CAIGTSGNTGELFF. The full variable domain, its missing parts supplied by reference TRBV2 and TRBJ2-2, is EPEVTQTPSHQVTQMGQEVILRCVPISNHLYFYWYRQILGQKVEFLVSFYNNEISEKSEIFDDQFSVERPDGSNFTLKIRSTKLEDSAMYFCAIGTSGNTGELFFGEGSRLTVL.

The chain uses TRBV24-1 and TRBJ1-1; D possibly corresponds to TRBD1 (5 bases). Per the germline V gene, CDR1 is KGHDR and CDR2 is SFDVKD. V shed 8 bases and J shed 2 bases, with 17 bases lying between them. This CDR3 has 15 amino acids. CDR3: CATKDRRGLNTEAFF. The CDR3 DNA is TGTGCCACCAAGGATAGGAGGGGACTTAACACTGAAGCTTTCTTT.

This clonotype showed up just a few times. This chain's CDR3 is CASSQGRHYGYTF. CDR3 DNA sequence: TGTGCCAGCAGCCAAGGACGTCACTATGGCTACACCTTC. The rearrangement joins TRBV3-1 to TRBJ1-2, with D unresolved. CDR1 LGHDT and CDR2 YNNKEL come from the germline V gene (reference sequence). This CDR3 region has 13 residues. The V end was cut by 1 base, the J end by 3 bases, with 6 bases between.

This clonotype was seen repeatedly, ten times or more. The chain is built from TRBV7-2 and TRBJ1-3; 9 bases fit TRBD1. CDR1 is SGHTA, CDR2 FQGNSA, per germline. The CDR3 runs 16 residues. J lost 0 bases, V lost 0 bases, and 0 bases had no gene match. For the CDR3, the DNA is TGTGCCAGCAGCTTAGCGGGACAGGGCTCTGGAAACACCATATATTTT. This codes for CASSLAGQGSGNTIYF.

The sample holds many counts of this clonotype. The chain carries TRBV5-1 and TRBJ2-5; 9 bases match TRBD1. Germline V CDR1 and CDR2: SGHRS, YFSETQ. The CDR3 length is 16 residues. J was trimmed by 4 bases and V by 4 bases; bases with no gene match: 11. CDR3 coding DNA: TGCGCCAGCAGCCAGGGGCCGGGACAGGGTGGAGAGACCCAGTACTTC. It yields the protein CASSQGPGQGGETQYF.

This clonotype has at least ten counts. V gene TRBV6-1 combines with J gene TRBJ1-1; no clear D. The CDR3 is 15 residues long. V lost 7 bases and J 1 base, leaving 16 bases between the germline ends. Per germline, CDR1 MNHNS and CDR2 SASEGT. The CDR3 sequence: CASTGVGSKNTEAFF. DNA of the CDR3: TGTGCCAGCACCGGGGTGGGCAGTAAGAACACTGAAGCTTTCTTT.

In this sample, this clonotype turned up many times. V usage is TRBV6-2 or TRBV6-3 and J usage is TRBJ2-7, with D uncertain. In germline, CDR1 is MNHEY, CDR2 SVGEGT. The germline V and J ends were trimmed by 4 bases and 0 bases, with 7 bases remaining between them. The CDR3 is 13 residues long. As DNA, the CDR3 is TGTGCCAGCAGTTGGACCAGCTCCTACGAGCAGTACTTC. Translating gives CASSWTSSYEQYF.

This clonotype was seen many times. This sequence joins TRBV18 and TRBJ2-7; D not resolved. V was cut by 5 bases and J by 6 bases, with 17 bases left in between. This CDR3 contains 14 residues. Germline V gives CDR1 KGHSH, CDR2 LQKENI. CDR3 sequence (DNA): TGTGCCAGCTCATCTCACCCCTTGCTGTCCGAGCAGTACTTC. It is translated as CASSSHPLLSEQYF.

V and J are TRBV6-1 and TRBJ2-5; 7 bases are shared with TRBD2. V trimming: 6 bases; J trimming: 6 bases; junction bases outside the gene matches: 10. The CDR3 covers 14 residues. The germline gives CDR1 MNHNS, CDR2 SASEGT. Here the CDR3 reads CASSRSGAKQTQYF. CDR3 nucleotides: TGTGCCAGCAGCCGAAGCGGGGCCAAACAGACCCAGTACTTC.

This clonotype was recorded at least ten times. V is TRBV18 and J is TRBJ2-7, with 7 bases that match TRBD2. The J segment lost 3 bases and the V segment lost 3 bases, leaving 5 bases of the junction unmatched. CDR1 and CDR2 (germline): KGHSH, LQKENI. The CDR3 is 14 amino acids. CDR3 coding DNA: TGTGCCAGCTCACCCCTGGCGGGAGACTACGAGCAGTACTTC. Protein product: CASSPLAGDYEQYF.

This clonotype came up many times. The chain recombines TRBV24-1 with TRBJ1-5; D remains ambiguous. Germline V lookup: CDR1 KGHDR, CDR2 SFDVKD. This CDR3 contains 13 residues. V gave up 4 bases and J gave up 12 bases, with 15 bases separating them. DNA for the CDR3: TGTGCCACCAGTGACCCTCGGACTCCGCTCCAGCATTTT. Residues: CATSDPRTPLQHF.

On this clonotype itself: Compared with germline, one end of the junction differs, possibly owing to a read error. The J gene is TRBJ2-7, the V gene TRBV18; D gene unclear. Germline lookup yields CDR1 KGHSH and CDR2 LQKENI. CDR3 length equals 14 residues. The CDR3 sequence: CASSQRREIYGQYF. The CDR3 nucleotides are TGTGCCAGCTCACAAAGGAGAGAGATATACGGGCAGTACTTC.

This clonotype was recorded at least ten times. CDR3 sequence (DNA): TGTGCCAGCAGTCAAGGGGGTCGCCACACAGATACGCAGTATTTT. Residues: CASSQGGRHTDTQYF. This rearrangement joins TRBV7-3 to TRBJ2-3, with a possible D match to TRBD1 (6 bases). This CDR3 is 15 amino acids long. Trimming removed 6 bases from V and 2 bases from J, with 15 bases in between. Germline V lookup: CDR1 SGHTA, CDR2 FQGTGA.

This clonotype was seen at least ten times. This chain links TRBV4-1 with TRBJ2-7; D not certain. Germline V CDR1 and CDR2: MGHRA, YSYEKL. The CDR3 extends over 15 amino acids. Trimming pared 0 bases from V and 4 bases from J, leaving 13 bases between. The CDR3 DNA is TGCGCCAGCAGCCAAGATATGATACCTAGTTACGAGCAGTACTTC. Amino acid sequence: CASSQDMIPSYEQYF.

This clonotype was detected many times. V gene TRBV7-9 combines with J gene TRBJ2-7; 7 bases are shared with TRBD1. V lost 5 bases and J lost 2; bases outside the gene matches: 9. In germline, CDR1 is SEHNR, CDR2 FQNEAQ (reference sequence). The CDR3 sequence is 15 residues long. CDR3 sequence (DNA): TGTGCCAGCAGCCCGGGACAGACCAATACCTACGAGCAGTACTTC. This codes for CASSPGQTNTYEQYF.